The rows below give T cell receptor beta chains drawn from one sample of a study of blood T cell repertoires in COVID-19. The data were produced by immunoSEQ multiplex PCR, yet TCRdb's version contains in-frame clones alone and is incomplete. The table includes about 410,000 clones, around nine tenths detected once. Material: peripheral blood. Receptors were obtained from a woman aged 40-49 years with COVID-19, enrolled during active disease. Both conserved end residues are part of each CDR3.

j_call | v_call | cdr3_aa
TRBJ1-6 | TRBV4-1 | CASSQVVLVTPLHF
TRBJ2-5 | TRBV7-2 | CASSAGPEVGETQYF
TRBJ1-5 | TRBV5-1 | CASSLGQDSNQPQHF
TRBJ2-3 | TRBV24-1 | CATSGLAGTDTQYF
TRBJ1-2 | TRBV20-1 | CSDGHRYTF
TRBJ1-1 | TRBV19 | CASSIGRGTEAFF
TRBJ2-7 | TRBV7-8 | CASSPRQGSYEQYF
TRBJ1-2 | TRBV7-8 | CASSRDRAYGYTF
TRBJ1-2 | TRBV5-1 | CASSSDRGNGYTF
TRBJ1-6 | TRBV6-5 | CASSYAGGSPALHF
TRBJ2-1 | TRBV5-1 | CASSVSGLASGSEQFF
TRBJ1-2 | TRBV30 | CAWNREDKLFGYTF
TRBJ2-7 | TRBV6-5 | CASRDLGQANEQYF
TRBJ1-2 | TRBV28 | CASTARGTPDGYTF
TRBJ2-5 | TRBV7-2 | CASSSGAPQETQYF
TRBJ1-2 | TRBV28 | CASSLSRVTGWDGYTF